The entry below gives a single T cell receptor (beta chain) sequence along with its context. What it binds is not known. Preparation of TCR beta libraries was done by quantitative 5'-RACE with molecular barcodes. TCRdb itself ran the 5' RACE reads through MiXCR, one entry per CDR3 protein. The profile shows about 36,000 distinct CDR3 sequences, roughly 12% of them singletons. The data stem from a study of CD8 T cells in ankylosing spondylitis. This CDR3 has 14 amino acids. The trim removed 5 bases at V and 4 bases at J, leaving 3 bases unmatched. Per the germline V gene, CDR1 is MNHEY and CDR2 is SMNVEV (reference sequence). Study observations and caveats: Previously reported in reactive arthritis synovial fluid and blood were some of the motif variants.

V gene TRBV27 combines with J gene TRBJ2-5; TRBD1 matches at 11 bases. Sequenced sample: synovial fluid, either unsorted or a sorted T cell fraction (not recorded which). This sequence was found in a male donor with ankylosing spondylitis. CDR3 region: CASSPGTGGETQYF. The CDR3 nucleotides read TGTGCCAGCAGTCCCGGGACAGGGGGAGAGACCCAGTACTTC.